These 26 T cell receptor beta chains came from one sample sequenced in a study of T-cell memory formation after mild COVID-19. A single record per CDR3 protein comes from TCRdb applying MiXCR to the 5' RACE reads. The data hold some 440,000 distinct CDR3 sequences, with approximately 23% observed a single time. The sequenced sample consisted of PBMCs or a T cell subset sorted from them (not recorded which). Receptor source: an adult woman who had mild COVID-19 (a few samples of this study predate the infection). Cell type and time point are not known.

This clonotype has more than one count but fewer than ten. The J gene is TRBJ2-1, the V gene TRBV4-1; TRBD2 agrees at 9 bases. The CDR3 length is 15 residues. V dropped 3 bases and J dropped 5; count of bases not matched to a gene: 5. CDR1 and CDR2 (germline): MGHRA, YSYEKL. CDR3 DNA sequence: TGCGCCAGCAGCCACCCGGAGCGGGGGGACAATGAGCAGTTCTTC. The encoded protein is CASSHPERGDNEQFF.

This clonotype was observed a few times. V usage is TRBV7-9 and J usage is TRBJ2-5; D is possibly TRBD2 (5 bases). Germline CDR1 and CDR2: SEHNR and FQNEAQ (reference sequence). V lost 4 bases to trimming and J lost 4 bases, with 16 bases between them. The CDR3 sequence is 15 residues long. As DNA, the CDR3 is TGTGCCAGCAGCTCCGCGGGCCCTCACACAGAGACCCAGTACTTC. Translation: CASSSAGPHTETQYF.

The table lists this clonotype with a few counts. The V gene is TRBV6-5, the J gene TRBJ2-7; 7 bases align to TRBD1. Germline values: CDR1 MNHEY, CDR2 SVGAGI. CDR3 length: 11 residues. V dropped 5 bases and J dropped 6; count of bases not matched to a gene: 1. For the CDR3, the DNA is TGTGCCAGCAGTACAGGGGTCGAGCAGTACTTC. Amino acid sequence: CASSTGVEQYF.

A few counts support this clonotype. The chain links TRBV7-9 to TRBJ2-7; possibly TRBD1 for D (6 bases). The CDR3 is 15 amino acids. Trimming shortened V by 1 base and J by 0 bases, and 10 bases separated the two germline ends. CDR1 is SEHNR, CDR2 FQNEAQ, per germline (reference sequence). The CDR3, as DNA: TGTGCCAGCAGCTTAGGGTCGGACAGCTCCTACGAGCAGTACTTC. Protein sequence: CASSLGSDSSYEQYF.

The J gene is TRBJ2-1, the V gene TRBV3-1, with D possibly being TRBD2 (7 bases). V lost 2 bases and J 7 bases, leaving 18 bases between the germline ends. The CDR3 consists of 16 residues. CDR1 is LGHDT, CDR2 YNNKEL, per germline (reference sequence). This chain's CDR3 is CASSQLWGGPLNEQFF. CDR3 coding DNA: TGTGCCAGCAGCCAACTTTGGGGGGGCCCTTTAAATGAGCAGTTCTTC.

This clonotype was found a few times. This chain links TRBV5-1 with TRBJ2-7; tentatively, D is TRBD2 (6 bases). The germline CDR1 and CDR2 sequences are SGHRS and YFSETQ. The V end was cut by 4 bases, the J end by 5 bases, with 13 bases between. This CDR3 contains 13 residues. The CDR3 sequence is CASSGGSLNEQYF. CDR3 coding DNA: TGCGCCAGCAGCGGGGGGAGTTTGAACGAGCAGTACTTC.

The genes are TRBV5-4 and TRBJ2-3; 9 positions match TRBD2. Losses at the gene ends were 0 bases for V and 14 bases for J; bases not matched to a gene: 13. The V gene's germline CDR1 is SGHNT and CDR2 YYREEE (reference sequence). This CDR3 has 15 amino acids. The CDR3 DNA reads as TGTGCCAGCAGCTTGGGGGGGACTCTAGCGGGATGGGCGTATTTT. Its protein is CASSLGGTLAGWAYF. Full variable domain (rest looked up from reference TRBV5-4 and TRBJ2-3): ETGVTQSPTHLIKTRGQQVTLRCSSQSGHNTVSWYQQALGQGPQFIFQYYREEENGRGNFPPRFSGLQFPNYSSELNVNALELDDSALYLCASSLGGTLAGWAYFGPGTRLTVL.

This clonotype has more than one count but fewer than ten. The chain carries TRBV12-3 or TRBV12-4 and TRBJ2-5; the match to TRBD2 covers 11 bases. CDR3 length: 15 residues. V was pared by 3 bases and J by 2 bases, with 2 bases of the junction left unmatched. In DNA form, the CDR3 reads TGTGCCAGCAGTTTTAGCGGGGGGGTTCAAGAGACCCAGTACTTC. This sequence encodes CASSFSGGVQETQYF.

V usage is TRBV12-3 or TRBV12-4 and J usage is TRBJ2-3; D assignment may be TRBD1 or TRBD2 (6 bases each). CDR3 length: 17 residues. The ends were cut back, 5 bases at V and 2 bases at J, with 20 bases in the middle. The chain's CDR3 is CASSPRGLARFTDTQYF. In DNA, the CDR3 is TGTGCCAGCAGTCCCCGGGGGCTAGCAAGATTCACAGATACGCAGTATTTT.

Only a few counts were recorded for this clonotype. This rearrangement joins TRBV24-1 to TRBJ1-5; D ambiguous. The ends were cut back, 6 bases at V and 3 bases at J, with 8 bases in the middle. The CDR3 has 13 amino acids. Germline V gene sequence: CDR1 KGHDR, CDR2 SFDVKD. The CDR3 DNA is TGTGCCACCAGTCTTCAGTCCAATCAGCCCCAGCATTTT. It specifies CATSLQSNQPQHF.

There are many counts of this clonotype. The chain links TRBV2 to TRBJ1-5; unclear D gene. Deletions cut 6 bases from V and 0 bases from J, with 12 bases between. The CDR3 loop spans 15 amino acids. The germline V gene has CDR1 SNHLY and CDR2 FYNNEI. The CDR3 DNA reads TGTGCCAGCAGCGGTCTTGGGATTAGCAATCAGCCCCAGCATTTT. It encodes CASSGLGISNQPQHF.

This CDR3 reads CSARETGFVLYGYTF. In nucleotides, the CDR3 is TGCAGTGCTAGAGAAACGGGTTTTGTTCTCTATGGCTACACCTTC. The V call is TRBV20-1, the J call TRBJ1-2; the D is unclear. Germline V gives CDR1 DFQATT, CDR2 SNEGSKA (reference sequence). V was cut by 0 bases and J by 4 bases, with 15 bases left in between. CDR3 length equals 15 residues.

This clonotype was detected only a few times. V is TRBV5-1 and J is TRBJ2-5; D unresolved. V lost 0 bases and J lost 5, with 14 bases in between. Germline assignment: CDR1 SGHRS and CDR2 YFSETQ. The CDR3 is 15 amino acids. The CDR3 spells CASSLVLVGSETQYF. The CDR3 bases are TGCGCCAGCAGCTTGGTCCTAGTGGGATCTGAGACCCAGTACTTC.

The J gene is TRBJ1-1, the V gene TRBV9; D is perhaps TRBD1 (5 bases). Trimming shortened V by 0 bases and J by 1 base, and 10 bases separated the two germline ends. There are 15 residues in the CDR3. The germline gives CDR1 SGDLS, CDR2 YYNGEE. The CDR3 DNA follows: TGTGCCAGCAGCGTAGTGCCCAGGGAGAACACTGAAGCTTTCTTT. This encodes CASSVVPRENTEAFF.

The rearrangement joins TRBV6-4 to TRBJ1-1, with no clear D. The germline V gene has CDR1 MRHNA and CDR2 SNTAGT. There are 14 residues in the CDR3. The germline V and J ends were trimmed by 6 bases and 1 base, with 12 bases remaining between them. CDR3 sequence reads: CASSAGSENTEAFF. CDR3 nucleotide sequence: TGTGCCAGCAGCGCCGGGTCTGAGAACACTGAAGCTTTCTTT.

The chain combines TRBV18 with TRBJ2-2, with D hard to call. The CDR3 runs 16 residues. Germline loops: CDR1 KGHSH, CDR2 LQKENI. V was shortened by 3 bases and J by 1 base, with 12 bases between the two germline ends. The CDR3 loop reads CASSPRAVGNTGELFF. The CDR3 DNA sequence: TGTGCCAGCTCACCCCGGGCCGTAGGGAACACCGGGGAGCTGTTTTTT.

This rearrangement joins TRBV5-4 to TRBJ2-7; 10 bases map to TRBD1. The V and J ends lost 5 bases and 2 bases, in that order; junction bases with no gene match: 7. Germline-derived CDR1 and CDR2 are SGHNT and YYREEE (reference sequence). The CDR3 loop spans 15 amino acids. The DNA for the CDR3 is TGTGCCAGCAGGCGCCGGGACAGGGGACCCTACGAGCAGTACTTC. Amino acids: CASRRRDRGPYEQYF.

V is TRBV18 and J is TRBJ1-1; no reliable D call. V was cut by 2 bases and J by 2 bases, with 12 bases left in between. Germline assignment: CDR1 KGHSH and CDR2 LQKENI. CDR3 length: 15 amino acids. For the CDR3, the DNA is TGTGCCAGCTCACCAAGACACCAGTTAAACACTGAAGCTTTCTTT. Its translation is CASSPRHQLNTEAFF.

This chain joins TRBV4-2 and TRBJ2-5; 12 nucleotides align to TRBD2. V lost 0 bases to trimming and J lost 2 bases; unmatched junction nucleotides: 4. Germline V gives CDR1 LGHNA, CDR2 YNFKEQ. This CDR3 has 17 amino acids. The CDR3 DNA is TGTGCCAGCAGCCAAGATGGGCTAGCGGGAGGGCAAGAGACCCAGTACTTC. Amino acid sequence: CASSQDGLAGGQETQYF.

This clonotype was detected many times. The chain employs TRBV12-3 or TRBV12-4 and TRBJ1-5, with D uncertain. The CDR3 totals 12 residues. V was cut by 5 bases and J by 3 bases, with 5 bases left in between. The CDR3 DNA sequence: TGTGCCAGCAGTCCCACCAATCAGCCCCAGCATTTT. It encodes CASSPTNQPQHF.

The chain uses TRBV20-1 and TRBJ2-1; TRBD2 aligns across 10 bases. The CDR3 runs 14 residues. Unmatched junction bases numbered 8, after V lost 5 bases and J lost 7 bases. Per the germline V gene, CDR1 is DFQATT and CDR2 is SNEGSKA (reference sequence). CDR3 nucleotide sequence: TGCAGTGCTCCTCTAGCGGGAGTAATTAATGAGCAGTTCTTC. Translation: CSAPLAGVINEQFF.

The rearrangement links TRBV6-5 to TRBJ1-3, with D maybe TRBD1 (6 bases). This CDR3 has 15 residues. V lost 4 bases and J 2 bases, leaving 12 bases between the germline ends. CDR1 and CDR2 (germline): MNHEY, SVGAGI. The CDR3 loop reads CASSSYGTPGNTIYF. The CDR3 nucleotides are TGTGCCAGCAGTTCGTACGGGACACCTGGAAACACCATATATTTT.

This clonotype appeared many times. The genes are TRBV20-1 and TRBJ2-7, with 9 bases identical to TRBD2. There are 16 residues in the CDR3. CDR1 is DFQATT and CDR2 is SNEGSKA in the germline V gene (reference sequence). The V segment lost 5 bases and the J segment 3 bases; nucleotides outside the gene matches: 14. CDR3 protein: CSAESTLAGAIYEQYF. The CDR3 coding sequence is TGCAGTGCTGAATCCACCTTAGCGGGAGCGATCTACGAGCAGTACTTC.

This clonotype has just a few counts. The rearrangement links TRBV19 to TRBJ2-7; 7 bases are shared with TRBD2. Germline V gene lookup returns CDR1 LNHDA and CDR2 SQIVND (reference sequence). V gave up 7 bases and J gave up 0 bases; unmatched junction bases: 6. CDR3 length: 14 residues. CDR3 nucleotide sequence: TGTGCCAGTAAACGGGACTATAGCTCCTACGAGCAGTACTTC. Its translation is CASKRDYSSYEQYF.

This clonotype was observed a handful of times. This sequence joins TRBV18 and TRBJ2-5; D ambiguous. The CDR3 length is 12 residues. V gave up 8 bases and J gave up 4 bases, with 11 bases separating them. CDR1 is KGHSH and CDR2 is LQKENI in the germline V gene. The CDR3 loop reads CASSPPSETQYF. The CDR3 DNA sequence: TGTGCCAGCAGCCCACCTTCAGAGACCCAGTACTTC.

This CDR3 reads CATSRDAVIREQFF. The CDR3 DNA reads as TGTGCCACCAGCAGAGATGCTGTAATTCGTGAGCAGTTCTTC. The chain recombines TRBV15 with TRBJ2-1; no firm D call. The CDR3 extends over 14 amino acids. V was clipped by 0 bases and J by 9 bases, with 12 bases between them. The germline V gene encodes CDR1 LNHNV and CDR2 YYDKDF (reference sequence).